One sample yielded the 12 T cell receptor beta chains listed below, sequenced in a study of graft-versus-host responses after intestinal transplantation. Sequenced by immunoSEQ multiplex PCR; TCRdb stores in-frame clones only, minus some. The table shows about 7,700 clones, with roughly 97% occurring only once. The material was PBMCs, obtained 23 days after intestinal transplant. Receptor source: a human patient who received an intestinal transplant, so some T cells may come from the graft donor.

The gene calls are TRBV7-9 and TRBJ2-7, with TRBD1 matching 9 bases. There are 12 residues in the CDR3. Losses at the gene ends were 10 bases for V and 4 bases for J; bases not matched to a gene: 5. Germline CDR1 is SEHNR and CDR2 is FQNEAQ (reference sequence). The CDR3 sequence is CAILDRGYEQYF. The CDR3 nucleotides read TGTGCCATACTGGACAGGGGTTACGAGCAGTACTTC.

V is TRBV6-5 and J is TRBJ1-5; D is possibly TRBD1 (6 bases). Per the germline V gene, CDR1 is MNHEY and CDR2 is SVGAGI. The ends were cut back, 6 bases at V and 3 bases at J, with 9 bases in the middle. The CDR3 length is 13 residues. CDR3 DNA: TGTGCCAGCAGACAGGGAGTCAATCAGCCCCAGCATTTT. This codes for CASRQGVNQPQHF.

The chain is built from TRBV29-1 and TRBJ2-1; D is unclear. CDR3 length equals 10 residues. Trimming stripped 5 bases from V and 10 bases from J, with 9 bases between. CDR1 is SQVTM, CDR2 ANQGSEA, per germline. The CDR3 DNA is TGCAGCGTTCTATTGTTGGAGCAGTTCTTC. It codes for CSVLLLEQFF.

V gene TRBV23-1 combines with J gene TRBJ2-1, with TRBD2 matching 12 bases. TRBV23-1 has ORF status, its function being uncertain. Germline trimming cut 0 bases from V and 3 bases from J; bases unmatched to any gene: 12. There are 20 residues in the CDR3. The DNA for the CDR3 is TGCGCCAGCAGTCAATCAGGGGGTCTAGCGGGAGGGAGGTACTACAATGAGCAGTTCTTC. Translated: CASSQSGGLAGGRYYNEQFF.

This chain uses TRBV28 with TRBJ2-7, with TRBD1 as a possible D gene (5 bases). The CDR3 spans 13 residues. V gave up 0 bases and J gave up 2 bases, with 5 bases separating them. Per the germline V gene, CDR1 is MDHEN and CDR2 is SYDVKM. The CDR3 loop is CASSLWGPYEQYF. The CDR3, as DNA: TGTGCCAGCAGTTTATGGGGGCCCTACGAGCAGTACTTC.

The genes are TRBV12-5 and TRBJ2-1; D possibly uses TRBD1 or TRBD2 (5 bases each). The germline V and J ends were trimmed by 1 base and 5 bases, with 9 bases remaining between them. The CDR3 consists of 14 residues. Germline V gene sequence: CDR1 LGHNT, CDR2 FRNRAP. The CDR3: CASGLGDLNNEQFF. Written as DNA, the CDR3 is TGTGCTAGTGGTTTGGGGGACCTAAACAATGAGCAGTTCTTC.

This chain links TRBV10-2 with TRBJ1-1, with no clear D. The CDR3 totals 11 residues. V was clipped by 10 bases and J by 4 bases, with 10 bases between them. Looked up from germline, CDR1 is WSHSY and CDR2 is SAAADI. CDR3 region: CATNEGTEAFF. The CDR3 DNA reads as TGCGCCACCAACGAGGGCACTGAAGCTTTCTTT.

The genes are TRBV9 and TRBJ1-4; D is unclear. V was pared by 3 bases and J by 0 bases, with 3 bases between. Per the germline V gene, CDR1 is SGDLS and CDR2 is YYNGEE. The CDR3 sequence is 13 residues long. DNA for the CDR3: TGTGCCAGCAGCGCTGCAACTAATGAAAAACTGTTTTTT. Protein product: CASSAATNEKLFF.

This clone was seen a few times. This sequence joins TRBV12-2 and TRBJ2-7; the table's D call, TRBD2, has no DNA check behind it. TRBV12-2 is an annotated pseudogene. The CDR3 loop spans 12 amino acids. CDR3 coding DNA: TGTGCAAGGTCGCTAGCGGTCTACGAGCAGTACTTC. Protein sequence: CARSLAVYEQYF.

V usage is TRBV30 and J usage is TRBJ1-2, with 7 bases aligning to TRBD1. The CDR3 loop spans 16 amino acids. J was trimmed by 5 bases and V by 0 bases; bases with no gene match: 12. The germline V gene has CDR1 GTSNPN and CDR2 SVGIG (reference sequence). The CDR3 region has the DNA TGTGCCTGGAGTGTACGTGCAGGGACAGAGGTATATGGCTACACCTTC. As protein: CAWSVRAGTEVYGYTF.

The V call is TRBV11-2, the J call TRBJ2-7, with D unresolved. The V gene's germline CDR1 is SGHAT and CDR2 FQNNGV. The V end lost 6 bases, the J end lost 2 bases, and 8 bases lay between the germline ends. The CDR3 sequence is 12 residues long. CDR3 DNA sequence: TGTGCCAGCAGGGGTATGACCTACGAGCAGTACTTC. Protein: CASRGMTYEQYF. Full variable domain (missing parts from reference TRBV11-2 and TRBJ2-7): EAGVAQSPRYKIIEKRQSVAFWCNPISGHATLYWYQQILGQGPKLLIQFQNNGVVDDSQLPKDRFSAERLKGVDSTLKIQPAKLEDSAVYLCASRGMTYEQYFGPGTRLTVT.

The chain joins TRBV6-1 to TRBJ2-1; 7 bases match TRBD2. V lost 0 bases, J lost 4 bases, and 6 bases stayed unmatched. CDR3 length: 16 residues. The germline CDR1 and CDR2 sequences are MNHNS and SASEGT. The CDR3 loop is CASSEAGGSGYNEQFF. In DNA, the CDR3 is TGTGCCAGCAGTGAAGCGGGAGGGAGTGGGTACAATGAGCAGTTCTTC.